This T cell receptor (beta chain) was recovered during a study of OX40 agonist ivuxolimab in advanced cancers. Study at large: Patients assigned to dose escalation were diagnosed with hepatocellular carcinoma, melanoma, renal cell or head and neck cancer.

Germline-derived CDR1 and CDR2 are SGHNT and YYREEE (reference sequence). Trimming cost V 0 bases and J 10 bases, with 8 bases left between them. The length of the CDR3 is 13 residues. Only in-frame clones appear in the TCRdb table, and some are missing; sequencing was by immunoSEQ multiplex PCR. Of tens of thousands of clones listed, around 70% are singletons. The sequencing used CD4+ or CD8+ T cells sorted from blood, collected in a trial of the OX40 agonist ivuxolimab. V gene TRBV5-4 combines with J gene TRBJ1-6; no definite D call. The receptor's source is an adult with an advanced solid tumor such as melanoma, head and neck, liver or kidney cancer. DNA for the CDR3: TGTGCCAGCAGCTTGGAATGGTCGTCACCCCTCCACTTT. It yields the protein CASSLEWSSPLHF.